The 29 T cell receptor beta chains below were found in one sample sequenced in a study of graft-versus-host responses after intestinal transplantation. Assay used: immunoSEQ multiplex PCR; TCRdb lists only in-frame clones, some missing. Of roughly 120,000 clones listed, approximately 92% are singletons. Antigens for these TCRs are unknown. Sequenced here: unstimulated CD4+ T cells sorted from spleen or lymph node cells, sampled before transplant. The receptors were gathered from a human donor who was the organ donor for an intestinal transplant.

The chain links TRBV7-9 to TRBJ2-7, with D perhaps assigned TRBD1 or TRBD2 (5 bases each). Between the trimmed V and J ends, which lost 1 base and 3 bases, there was a span of 7 bases. CDR3 length equals 13 residues. Germline V gene sequence: CDR1 SEHNR, CDR2 FQNEAQ (reference sequence). The CDR3 loop is CASSLGGIYEQYF. The CDR3 DNA reads TGTGCCAGCAGCTTAGGGGGGATCTACGAGCAGTACTTC. The full variable domain, completed using reference TRBV7-9 and TRBJ2-7, is DTGVSQNPRHKITKRGQNVTFRCDPISEHNRLYWYRQTLGQGPEFLTYFQNEAQLEKSRLLSDRFSAERPKGSFSTLEIQRTEQGDSAMYLCASSLGGIYEQYFGPGTRLTVT.

The chain uses TRBV7-9 and TRBJ2-7; D may be TRBD1 (5 bases). V was pared by 5 bases and J by 5 bases, with 10 bases between. CDR1 SEHNR and CDR2 FQNEAQ come from the germline V gene (reference sequence). The CDR3 loop spans 12 amino acids. The CDR3 protein is CASSQRGNEQYF. DNA of the CDR3: TGTGCCAGCAGCCAAAGGGGCAACGAGCAGTACTTC.

The J gene is TRBJ2-1, the V gene TRBV20-1; unclear D gene. V was trimmed by 3 bases and J by 6 bases, leaving 3 bases between them. There are 10 residues in the CDR3. Germline CDR1 and CDR2: DFQATT and SNEGSKA (reference sequence). The CDR3 loop is CSASSNEQFF. The CDR3 DNA reads TGCAGTGCTAGTTCCAATGAGCAGTTCTTC.

The J gene is TRBJ1-2, the V gene TRBV11-2; perhaps TRBD1 as D (6 bases). Germline CDR1 SGHAT, CDR2 FQNNGV. Trimming took 0 bases from V and 1 from J, leaving 9 bases between them. The CDR3 length is 15 residues. CDR3 in amino acids: CASSLDRGFNYGYTF. CDR3 bases: TGTGCCAGCAGCTTAGATAGGGGGTTTAACTATGGCTACACCTTC.

V is TRBV29-1 and J is TRBJ2-2; 9 bases align to TRBD2. The germline CDR1 and CDR2 sequences are SQVTM and ANQGSEA. The CDR3 consists of 14 residues. V was pared by 5 bases and J by 3 bases, with 4 bases of the junction left unmatched. CDR3 nucleotide sequence: TGCAGCGTTTTAGCGGGAGCTGACACCGGGGAGCTGTTTTTT. It specifies CSVLAGADTGELFF.

The V and J genes are TRBV19 and TRBJ2-7; TRBD1 aligns across 10 bases. CDR3 length equals 14 residues. The germline gives CDR1 LNHDA, CDR2 SQIVND (reference sequence). Trimming at V came to 6 bases and at J to 3 bases, leaving 5 bases not matched to a gene. The CDR3 region is CASSRGQGIYEQYF. DNA of the CDR3: TGTGCCAGTAGCCGGGGACAGGGGATCTACGAGCAGTACTTC.

The chain links TRBV5-1 to TRBJ2-1, with 9 bases fitting TRBD1. Germline V gene lookup returns CDR1 SGHRS and CDR2 YFSETQ. CDR3 length equals 13 residues. Trimming cost V 4 bases and J 6 bases; bases outside gene matches: 2. The CDR3 loop reads CASSKGQGNEQFF. The CDR3, as DNA: TGCGCCAGCAGCAAGGGACAGGGCAATGAGCAGTTCTTC.

The chain uses TRBV6-5 and TRBJ2-1, with D tentatively TRBD1 or TRBD2 (5 bases each). CDR3 length: 14 residues. V lost 3 bases and J 4 bases, leaving 10 bases between the germline ends. Germline V gene data show CDR1 as MNHEY and CDR2 as SVGAGI. CDR3 amino acids: CASSYSWGYNEQFF. The CDR3, as DNA: TGTGCCAGCAGTTATTCATGGGGGTACAATGAGCAGTTCTTC.

The chain combines TRBV5-8 with TRBJ2-3, with D possibly called TRBD1 or TRBD2 (5 bases each). The germline CDR1 and CDR2 sequences are SGHTS and YDEGEE. Trimming cost V 5 bases and J 2 bases, with 24 bases left between them. The CDR3 is 18 amino acids. The CDR3 DNA is TGTGCCAGCAGGCATGACTTCGGGACCCCACCACCCACAGATACGCAGTATTTT. This encodes CASRHDFGTPPPTDTQYF.

The CDR3 nucleotides are TGTGCCTGGAGTGGGGAAAACTATGGCTACACCTTC. Translating it yields CAWSGENYGYTF. This sequence joins TRBV30 and TRBJ1-2, with D unresolved. The V end was cut by 1 base, the J end by 2 bases, with 5 bases between. This CDR3 has 12 residues. Germline V gene sequence: CDR1 GTSNPN, CDR2 SVGIG (reference sequence).

This chain uses TRBV4-1 with TRBJ2-7; 8 bases are a match to TRBD2. Trimming removed 0 bases from V and 0 bases from J; junction bases left unmatched: 10. The CDR3 runs 18 residues. In germline, CDR1 is MGHRA, CDR2 YSYEKL. CDR3 sequence reads: CASSQDTPASGSSYEQYF. CDR3 DNA: TGCGCCAGCAGCCAAGATACCCCAGCTAGCGGGTCCTCCTACGAGCAGTACTTC.

This clone was seen a single time. The chain recombines TRBV7-9 with TRBJ2-7; TRBD2 matches at 13 bases. Germline V gene lookup returns CDR1 SEHNR and CDR2 FQNEAQ (reference sequence). With V trimmed by 1 base and J by 2 bases, 8 bases remained unmatched. The CDR3 runs to 18 residues. DNA of the CDR3: TGTGCCAGCAGCTTAGAGGGGACCACTAGCGGGAGGGCCTACGAGCAGTACTTC. This gives the protein CASSLEGTTSGRAYEQYF.

This clone turned up a few times. V is TRBV19 and J is TRBJ2-2; the D gene is possibly TRBD2 (5 bases). CDR1 and CDR2 (germline): LNHDA, SQIVND (reference sequence). V lost 1 base and J lost 4, with 7 bases in between. The CDR3 covers 14 residues. The CDR3 spells CASSIGTFTGELFF. The CDR3 region has the DNA TGTGCCAGTAGTATAGGGACTTTCACCGGGGAGCTGTTTTTT.

J is TRBJ2-3 and V is TRBV7-2; no firm D call. This CDR3 contains 14 residues. The germline CDR1 and CDR2 sequences are SGHTA and FQGNSA. Trimming took 1 base from V and 1 from J, leaving 6 bases between them. The CDR3 nucleotides are TGTGCCAGCAGCTTAGGACCTGGCACAGATACGCAGTATTTT. Encoded protein: CASSLGPGTDTQYF.

The DNA of the CDR3 is TGTGCCAGCAGCTTATCGACGGCTGGAAACACCATATATTTT. It specifies CASSLSTAGNTIYF. V and J are TRBV7-2 and TRBJ1-3; no definite D call. The CDR3 spans 14 residues. V was shortened by 2 bases and J by 2 bases, with 7 bases between the two germline ends. Germline lookup yields CDR1 SGHTA and CDR2 FQGNSA.

The chain uses TRBV7-2 and TRBJ2-5; 9 bases align to TRBD2. The DNA matches TRBJ2-7 better at its end, which makes the J call doubtful. This CDR3 contains 17 residues. Germline CDR1 and CDR2: SGHTA and FQGNSA. This CDR3 is CASSHPLRGRVSYEQYF. For the CDR3, the DNA is TGTGCCAGCAGCCACCCCCTACGCGGGAGGGTCTCCTACGAGCAGTACTTC.

About this clone: In the same sample, other DNA sequences code for this CDR3. The chain recombines TRBV6-1 with TRBJ1-5, with D possibly TRBD1 on 6 matching bases. Trimming took off 6 bases at V and 7 bases at J, with 13 bases between the two ends. The germline gives CDR1 MNHNS, CDR2 SASEGT. This CDR3 contains 13 residues. The DNA for the CDR3 is TGTGCCAGCAGCGCGACAGGAAACCAGCCCCAGCATTTT. Translated: CASSATGNQPQHF.

This chain uses TRBV6-1 with TRBJ2-3; 10 nucleotides line up with TRBD1. The CDR3 runs to 13 residues. Germline loops: CDR1 MNHNS, CDR2 SASEGT. CDR3 in amino acids: CASGTGVTDTQYF. The CDR3, as DNA: TGTGCATCCGGGACAGGGGTAACAGATACGCAGTATTTT.

Written as DNA, the CDR3 is TGTGCCAGCAGCTTAAGTCCCGCGGGCCTTACCTACAATGAGCAGTTCTTC. As protein: CASSLSPAGLTYNEQFF. The V and J genes are TRBV7-3 and TRBJ2-1; the D gene is possibly TRBD2 (5 bases). Per the germline V gene, CDR1 is SGHTA and CDR2 is FQGTGA. V was cut by 1 base and J by 2 bases, with 15 bases left in between. This CDR3 is 17 amino acids long. Full variable domain (rest looked up from reference TRBV7-3 and TRBJ2-1): GAGVSQTPSNKVTEKGKYVELRCDPISGHTALYWYRQSLGQGPEFLIYFQGTGAADDSGLPNDRFFAVRPEGSVSTLKIQRTERGDSAVYLCASSLSPAGLTYNEQFFGPGTRLTVL.

The V call is TRBV2, the J call TRBJ1-1; TRBD1 agrees at 10 bases. Germline CDR1 reads SNHLY; CDR2 reads FYNNEI. The CDR3 has 15 amino acids. Germline trimming cut 4 bases from V and 0 bases from J; bases unmatched to any gene: 2. CDR3 protein: CASSGTGGLNTEAFF. The CDR3 bases are TGTGCCAGCAGTGGGACAGGGGGTTTGAACACTGAAGCTTTCTTT.

The V call is TRBV19, the J call TRBJ2-5; 8 positions match TRBD2. CDR3 length equals 15 residues. Looked up from germline, CDR1 is LNHDA and CDR2 is SQIVND (reference sequence). The V gene end was trimmed by 8 bases and the J gene end by 5 bases; junction bases not matched to a gene: 13. The DNA of the CDR3 is TGTGCCAGTGGCCGGGGGGGCGGGGTCGGGGAGACCCAGTACTTC. Translating it yields CASGRGGGVGETQYF.

The chain links TRBV28 to TRBJ2-5, with a possible D match to TRBD2 (6 bases). CDR3 length: 15 residues. The germline V gene encodes CDR1 MDHEN and CDR2 SYDVKM. The V end was cut by 6 bases, the J end by 0 bases, with 14 bases between. The CDR3 DNA is TGTGCCAGCAGCTATCGCAGGAGGGACCAAGAGACCCAGTACTTC. Its translation is CASSYRRRDQETQYF.

V usage is TRBV5-1 and J usage is TRBJ2-3; 9 bases match TRBD2. V shed 4 bases and J 6 bases; nucleotides not matched to a gene: 9. CDR3 length equals 15 residues. The V gene's germline CDR1 is SGHRS and CDR2 YFSETQ. The CDR3 loop is CASSVTSGPRDTQYF. CDR3 in DNA: TGCGCCAGCAGCGTGACTAGCGGACCCCGGGATACGCAGTATTTT.

Note on this clone: A read error may produce the germline difference seen at one junction end. This chain joins TRBV29-1 and TRBJ2-7; TRBD2 aligns across 7 bases. The CDR3 has 14 amino acids. The V gene's germline CDR1 is SQVTM and CDR2 ANQGSEA. In DNA, the CDR3 is TGCAGCGTTGAAACGTCTAGCGGAGCCTACGAGCAGCACTTC. Translating it yields CSVETSSGAYEQHF.

This clone was recorded only once. This chain connects TRBV6-5 to TRBJ2-4, with D perhaps matching TRBD1 (6 bases). Germline-derived CDR1 and CDR2 are MNHEY and SVGAGI. With 5 bases removed from V and 0 bases from J, the gap between germline ends came to 11 bases. The CDR3 has 15 amino acids. This CDR3 is CASSRGSLAKNIQYF. In DNA form, the CDR3 reads TGTGCCAGCAGTAGGGGGTCACTAGCCAAAAACATTCAGTACTTC.

A note on this clone: An end of the junction differs from the germline gene, which may be a read error. V usage is TRBV7-7 and J usage is TRBJ2-3; 8 bases are shared with TRBD1. The CDR3 consists of 13 residues. Per germline, CDR1 SSHAT and CDR2 FNYEAQ (reference sequence). In DNA, the CDR3 is TGTGCTAGCAGCCGTACAGGGGGGGATACGCAGTATTTT. It encodes CASSRTGGDTQYF.

CDR3 nucleotide sequence: TGCGCCAGCAGCTTGGAAGGAGCGTATGGCTACACCTTC. It codes for CASSLEGAYGYTF. The J gene is TRBJ1-2, the V gene TRBV5-1; D ambiguous. The ends were cut back, 0 bases at V and 5 bases at J, with 8 bases in the middle. From germline, CDR1 is SGHRS and CDR2 YFSETQ. CDR3 length equals 13 residues.

The CDR3 protein is CASSKGVRYEQYF. Written as DNA, the CDR3 is TGTGCCAGCAGTAAGGGGGTGCGCTACGAGCAGTACTTC. The rearrangement uses TRBV28 and TRBJ2-5, with D perhaps TRBD1 (6 bases). TRBJ2-7 matches the DNA end more closely, so the J call is doubtful. Germline V gene data show CDR1 as MDHEN and CDR2 as SYDVKM. This CDR3 region has 13 residues.

The chain combines TRBV6-1 with TRBJ2-1, with 10 bases that match TRBD2. J gave up 4 bases and V 5 bases, and 2 bases lay outside the gene matches. CDR3 length: 14 amino acids. Germline CDR1 reads MNHNS; CDR2 reads SASEGT. The CDR3 nucleotides read TGTGCCAGCAGTACTAGCGGGGTTTACAATGAGCAGTTCTTC. The encoded protein is CASSTSGVYNEQFF.